The rows below give T cell receptor beta chains drawn from one sample of a study of blood T cell repertoires in COVID-19. Assay: immunoSEQ multiplex PCR; the TCRdb copy retains only in-frame clones and omits some. This sample carries approximately 290,000 clones, about 89% of them seen once, and the ten largest clones take roughly an eighth. The sequencing input was peripheral blood. The receptors shown here come from a woman aged 55-75 years with acute or convalescent COVID-19. The CDR3 runs from the conserved cysteine through the conserved F or W. Each record gives: J gene, V gene, D gene, clone size, CDR3 DNA, CDR3 protein. The D gene is left open where the match is weak. Clone size, where shown, is once, few, many, or a class for clones that have expanded.

>TRBJ1-2|TRBV5-5|TRBD1|-
TGTGCCAGCAGGACACAGGGGGCCAGCTATGGCTACACCTTC
CASRTQGASYGYTF
>TRBJ1-1|TRBV6-5|TRBD1|-
TGTGCCAGCAGCCGATCGACAGGGGGAGGGACTGAAGCTTTCTTT
CASSRSTGGGTEAFF
>TRBJ2-3|TRBV6-4|TRBD2|-
TGTGCCAGCAGTGACGGCGCGGGAGGGCTAGCAGATACGCAGTATTTT
CASSDGAGGLADTQYF
>TRBJ2-7|TRBV7-9|-|few
TGTGCCAGCAGCTTAGACCAGTTCGAGCAGTACTTC
CASSLDQFEQYF
>TRBJ2-7|TRBV5-4|-|-
TGTGCCAGCAGGCTTTCCCCCGGGACACTTACCTACGAGCAGTACTTC
CASRLSPGTLTYEQYF
>TRBJ1-1|TRBV28|TRBD1|once
TGTGCCAGCAGTATACCCCCCGGGACAGGGTTCCTCCGAACTGAAGCTTTCTTT
CASSIPPGTGFLRTEAFF
>TRBJ2-3|TRBV5-1|TRBD2|-
TGCGCCAGCAGCTCCGGGACGGGAGGGATAGATACGCAGTATTTT
CASSSGTGGIDTQYF
>TRBJ2-2|TRBV9|TRBD2|once
TGTGCCAGCCGCGGAGCTAGCGGGAACACCGGGGAGCTGTTTTTT
CASRGASGNTGELFF
>TRBJ1-5|TRBV28|-|once
TGTGCCAGCAGACCGGGGGGTATCGGTCAGCCCCAGCATTTT
CASRPGGIGQPQHF
>TRBJ1-6|TRBV3-1/TRBV3-2|TRBD1|-
TGTGCCAGCAGCCAAGGGACAGGGTCCTCCAATTCACCCCTCCACTTT
CASSQGTGSSNSPLHF
>TRBJ1-2|TRBV10-3|-|-
TGTGCCATCAGTGAGGTGGCAGGGTTCTTGGAGTCATATGGCTACACCTTC
CAISEVAGFLESYGYTF
>TRBJ2-2|TRBV5-1|-|-
TGCGCCAGCACGTCAGGGTCGGTCACCGGGGAGCTGTTTTTT
CASTSGSVTGELFF
>TRBJ2-1|TRBV11-1|-|-
TGTGCCAGCAGCTTTAGCGGCAATGAGCAGTTCTTC
CASSFSGNEQFF
>TRBJ2-1|TRBV18|TRBD2|-
TGTGCCAGCTCTCCCGGGACTAGATCGCGCAATGAGCAGTTCTTC
CASSPGTRSRNEQFF
>TRBJ2-7|TRBV7-9|-|once
TGTGCCAGCAGCAACCCTGGGCAGGGATCCTACGAGCAGTACTTC
CASSNPGQGSYEQYF
>TRBJ1-4|TRBV2|-|-
TGTGCCAGCAGTCGGGGAGGGAGAAGCGCTAATGAAAAACTGTTTTTT
CASSRGGRSANEKLFF
>TRBJ1-1|TRBV10-3|-|-
TGTGCCATCAGTGGCGGGCTCGCCACTGAAGCTTTCTTT
CAISGGLATEAFF
>TRBJ1-6|TRBV5-4|-|-
TGTGCCAGCACCGGAGATTGGACGGGGAATTCACCCCTCCACTTT
CASTGDWTGNSPLHF
>TRBJ1-1|TRBV4-2|TRBD1|-
TGTGCCAGCAGCCGGCCCGGGACAGGGACGACCACTGAAGCTTTCTTT
CASSRPGTGTTTEAFF
>TRBJ2-2|TRBV6-5|-|-
TGTGCCATCTCCCCAGGGCGGATCGGGGAGCTGTTTTTT
CAISPGRIGELFF
>TRBJ1-5|TRBV7-2|-|-
TGTGCCAGCAGCTCCCTTCCCCCTTCCCGCCTCGGGAATCAGCCCCAGCATTTT
CASSSLPPSRLGNQPQHF
>TRBJ1-2|TRBV28|TRBD1|-
TGTGCCAGCAGTCTCGCAGGGGGCCCTTTGAACTATGGCTACACCTTC
CASSLAGGPLNYGYTF
>TRBJ2-7|TRBV25-1|TRBD2|-
TGTGCCAGCAGTGAAGCGGGGGTCCTCTCCTACGAGCAGTACTTC
CASSEAGVLSYEQYF
>TRBJ2-1|TRBV20-1|-|-
TGCAGTGCTAGCGGTTACAATGAGCAGTTCTTC
CSASGYNEQFF
>TRBJ2-5|TRBV5-1|TRBD2|once
TGCGCCAGCAGCTTACTAGCGGGAGCCCAAGAGACCCAGTACTTC
CASSLLAGAQETQYF
>TRBJ2-7|TRBV7-9|-|-
TGTGCCAGCAGCCCAGGACAGTACGAGCAGTACTTC
CASSPGQYEQYF
>TRBJ1-2|TRBV7-8|-|-
TGTGCCAGCAGCCCCAGGGGCACCTATGGCTACACCTTC
CASSPRGTYGYTF
>TRBJ1-1|TRBV5-4|TRBD1|-
TGTGCCAGCAGCCGGGGACAGGGGGATTTCACTGAAGCTTTCTTT
CASSRGQGDFTEAFF
>TRBJ2-4|TRBV9|-|-
TGTGCCAGCAGCGCCCGCCCCAGGGGCGAAAAATACTTC
CASSARPRGEKYF
>TRBJ1-1|TRBV9|-|-
TGTGCCAGCAGCGTCGGGGGGGTTACCACTGAAGCTTTCTTT
CASSVGGVTTEAFF
>TRBJ1-5|TRBV7-9|TRBD1|-
TGTGCCAGCAGCTTAAACAGGGGTAGCAATCAGCCCCAGCATTTT
CASSLNRGSNQPQHF
>TRBJ2-1|TRBV28|-|few
TGTGCCAGCAGTACCCGCGGGGGCGCCTACAATGAGCAGTTCTTC
CASSTRGGAYNEQFF
>TRBJ2-4|TRBV5-4|TRBD2|-
TGTGCCAGCAGCCCGACTAGCGGGGTGTTCAAAAACATTCAGTACTTC
CASSPTSGVFKNIQYF
>TRBJ1-1|TRBV5-6|-|-
TGTGCCAGCAGCTTGGCAGGGCAGGGAGGAGCTTTCTTT
CASSLAGQGGAFF
>TRBJ2-1|TRBV7-3|-|-
TGTGCCAGCAGCTTAGACGCAGGGACTGGCTACAATGAGCAGTTCTTC
CASSLDAGTGYNEQFF
>TRBJ2-2|TRBV7-2|-|once
TGTGCCAGCAGCTTAGTGGACGGAGGCCTTAGCGGGGAGCTGTTTTTT
CASSLVDGGLSGELFF
>TRBJ1-5|TRBV5-6|-|-
TGTGCCAGCAGCTTCCGAGGGTCGAGCAATCAGCCCCAGCATTTT
CASSFRGSSNQPQHF
>TRBJ2-3|TRBV19|TRBD2|-
TGTGCCAGTAGCCCGAGCCTAGCGGGGGGCCCAGATACGCAGTATTTT
CASSPSLAGGPDTQYF
>TRBJ1-2|TRBV9|TRBD1|-
TGTGCCAGCAGCCTCTCGGGACAGGGGCACGGCTACACCTTC
CASSLSGQGHGYTF
>TRBJ1-1|TRBV7-2|TRBD1|-
TGTGCCAGCACAAGGACAGGGGCCTACACTGAAGCTTTCTTT
CASTRTGAYTEAFF
>TRBJ1-6|TRBV28|TRBD1|-
TGTGCCAGCAGTTCCCGGGACAGGGGGTTTTATAATTCACCCCTCCACTTT
CASSSRDRGFYNSPLHF
>TRBJ2-2|TRBV24-1|TRBD2|-
TGTGCCACCAGTGATTTGAGAGCGGGAGTAGCCGGGGAGCTGTTTTTT
CATSDLRAGVAGELFF